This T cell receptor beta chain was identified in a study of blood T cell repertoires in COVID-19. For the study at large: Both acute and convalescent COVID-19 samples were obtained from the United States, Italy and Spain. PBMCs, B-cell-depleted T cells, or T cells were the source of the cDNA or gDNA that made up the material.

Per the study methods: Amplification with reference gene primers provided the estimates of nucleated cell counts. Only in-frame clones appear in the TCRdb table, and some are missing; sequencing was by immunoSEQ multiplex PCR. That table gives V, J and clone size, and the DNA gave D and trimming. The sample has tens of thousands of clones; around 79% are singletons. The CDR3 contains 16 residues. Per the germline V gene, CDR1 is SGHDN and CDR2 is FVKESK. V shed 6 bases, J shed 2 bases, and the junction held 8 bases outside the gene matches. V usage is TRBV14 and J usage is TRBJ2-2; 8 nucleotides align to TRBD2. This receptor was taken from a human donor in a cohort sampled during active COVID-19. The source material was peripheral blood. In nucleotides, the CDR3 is TGTGCCAGCAGTTTGCTAGCGGGCGGTAACACCGGGGAGCTGTTTTTT. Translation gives CASSLLAGGNTGELFF.